A selection of T cell receptor beta chains follows, all from one sample in a study of T-cell reconstitution after alpha-beta-depleted transplantation in children. TCRdb reanalysed the PCR reads using MiXCR and keeps one entry per CDR3 protein. This sample has about 540,000 distinct CDR3 sequences, with 15% to 20% found just once. The specimen comprised PBMCs from the stem cell graft donor, sampled from the stem cell graft. All receptors come from a human donor who donated a stem cell graft to a child with acute lymphoblastic leukemia. The CDR3 runs from the conserved cysteine through the conserved F or W. D genes are given only for firm matches. Clone size is not always given. Where it is, it says once, few, many or a class for expanded clones.

D gene,J gene,V gene,clone size,CDR3 protein,CDR3 DNA
NA,TRBJ2-1,TRBV7-9,NA,CASSLVGRRVNNEQFF,TGTGCCAGCAGCTTAGTCGGTCGCAGGGTCAACAATGAGCAGTTCTTC
TRBD1,TRBJ1-5,TRBV20-1,many,CSARAGTGNQPQHF,TGCAGTGCTAGAGCGGGGACAGGTAATCAGCCCCAGCATTTT
NA,TRBJ2-7,TRBV27,few,CASSSTRHSYEQYF,TGTGCCAGCAGTTCCACCCGACACAGCTACGAGCAGTACTTC
NA,TRBJ2-3,TRBV29-1,NA,CSARTYGAADTQYF,TGCAGCGCGAGGACCTATGGGGCCGCAGATACGCAGTATTTT
TRBD1,TRBJ2-1,TRBV19,few,CASNQGVLDEQFF,TGTGCCAGTAACCAGGGGGTGCTGGATGAGCAGTTCTTC
TRBD1,TRBJ1-1,TRBV24-1,NA,CATRGTGSNTEAFF,TGTGCCACCCGGGGGACAGGTTCGAACACTGAAGCTTTCTTT
NA,TRBJ1-3,TRBV12-3/TRBV12-4,NA,CASSPKGSSGNTIYF,TGTGCCAGCAGTCCCAAGGGGAGCTCTGGAAACACCATATATTTT
NA,TRBJ2-1,TRBV20-1,few,CSARDLRLADYNEQFF,TGCAGTGCTAGAGATTTAAGATTAGCGGACTACAATGAGCAGTTCTTC
NA,TRBJ2-7,TRBV29-1,few,CSVITGPGEQYF,TGCAGCGTTATAACAGGGCCGGGCGAGCAGTACTTC
NA,TRBJ2-1,TRBV20-1,NA,CSARDPTGNTIYEQFF,TGCAGTGCTAGAGATCCTACGGGGAACACTATATATGAGCAGTTCTTC
TRBD2,TRBJ2-1,TRBV6-2/TRBV6-3,few,CASSLAGFSYNEQFF,TGTGCCAGCAGTCTAGCGGGATTCTCCTACAATGAGCAGTTCTTC
NA,TRBJ2-7,TRBV5-1,few,CASSLEGAYYEQYF,TGCGCCAGCAGCTTGGAAGGGGCGTACTACGAGCAGTACTTC
NA,TRBJ1-1,TRBV20-1,NA,CSAPGQLMNTEAFF,TGCAGTGCTCCCGGACAGCTCATGAACACTGAAGCTTTCTTT
TRBD2,TRBJ2-2,TRBV5-1,few,CASSPGLAGANTGELFF,TGCGCCAGCAGCCCGGGACTAGCGGGAGCGAACACCGGGGAGCTGTTTTTT